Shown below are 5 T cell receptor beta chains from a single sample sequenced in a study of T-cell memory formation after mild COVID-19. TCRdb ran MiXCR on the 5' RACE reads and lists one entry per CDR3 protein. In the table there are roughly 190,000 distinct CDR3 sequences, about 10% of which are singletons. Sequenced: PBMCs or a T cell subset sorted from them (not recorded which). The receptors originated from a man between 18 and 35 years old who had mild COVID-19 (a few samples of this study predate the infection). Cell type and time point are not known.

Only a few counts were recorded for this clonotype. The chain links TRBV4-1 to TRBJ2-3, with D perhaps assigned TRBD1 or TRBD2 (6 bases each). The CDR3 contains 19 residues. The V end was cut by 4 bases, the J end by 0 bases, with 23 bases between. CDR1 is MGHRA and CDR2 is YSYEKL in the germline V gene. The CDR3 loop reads CASSLSPGAPLGSTDTQYF. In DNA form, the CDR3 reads TGCGCCAGCAGCCTTTCCCCGGGGGCGCCTCTAGGTAGCACAGATACGCAGTATTTT.

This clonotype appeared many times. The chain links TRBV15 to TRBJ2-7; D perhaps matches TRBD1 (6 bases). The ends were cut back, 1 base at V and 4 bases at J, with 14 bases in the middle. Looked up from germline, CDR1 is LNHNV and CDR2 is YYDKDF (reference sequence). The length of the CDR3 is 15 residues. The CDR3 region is CATSRAGTGFYEQYV. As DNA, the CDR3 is TGTGCCACCAGCAGAGCGGGCACAGGGTTTTACGAGCAGTACGTC.

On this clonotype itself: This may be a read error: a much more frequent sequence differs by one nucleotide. The DNA of the CDR3 is TGTGCCAGCAGTTTCGGGACAGCTTTTAATCAGCCCAAGCATTTT. It encodes CASSFGTAFNQPKHF. The gene calls are TRBV12-3 or TRBV12-4 and TRBJ1-5; 7 bases line up with TRBD1. CDR3 size: 15 residues.

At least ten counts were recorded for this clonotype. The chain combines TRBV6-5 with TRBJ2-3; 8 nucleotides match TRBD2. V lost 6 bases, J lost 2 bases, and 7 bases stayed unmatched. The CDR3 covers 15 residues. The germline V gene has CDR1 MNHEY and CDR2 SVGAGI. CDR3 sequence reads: CASRPPGLDTDTQYF. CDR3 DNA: TGTGCCAGCAGACCCCCGGGACTAGACACAGATACGCAGTATTTT.

CDR3 sequence (DNA): TGCGCCAGCAGCCAAGGGGCAGGGGGGTCCTACGAGCAGTACTTC. This gives the protein CASSQGAGGSYEQYF. The rearrangement joins TRBV4-3 to TRBJ2-7, with a weak D call TRBD1 (7 bases). The CDR3 consists of 15 residues. Germline V CDR1 and CDR2: LGHNA, YSLEER. Trimming shortened V by 1 base and J by 1 base, and 11 bases separated the two germline ends.